The 28 T cell receptor beta chains in this list originate from one sample, sequenced in a study of control samples from healthy donors and cancer patients. Profiled with immunoSEQ multiplex PCR; TCRdb holds only in-frame clones, not every one. The data contain some 94,000 clones, about 89% of them seen just once; the ten biggest clones take up 8.5% to 10%. The sequenced sample consisted of PBMCs. The receptor set was obtained from a woman between 50 and 59 years old with colorectal cancer.

The J gene is TRBJ2-6, the V gene TRBV2; D is uncertain. CDR3 length: 14 residues. Trimming shortened V by 8 bases and J by 2 bases, and 10 bases separated the two germline ends. The germline gives CDR1 SNHLY, CDR2 FYNNEI. The CDR3 DNA reads TGTGCCAGCCTTTGGAGAACTGGGGCCAACGTCCTGACTTTC. As protein: CASLWRTGANVLTF.

The rearrangement links TRBV5-1 to TRBJ2-2, with D possibly called TRBD1 or TRBD2 (5 bases each). The CDR3 consists of 17 residues. CDR1 SGHRS and CDR2 YFSETQ come from the germline V gene. The V gene lost 4 bases and the J gene lost 0 bases, with 16 bases spanning the gap. CDR3 in DNA: TGCGCCAGCAGCCGCTCCGGGACCATAACGAACACCGGGGAGCTGTTTTTT. It yields the protein CASSRSGTITNTGELFF.

The J gene is TRBJ2-7, the V gene TRBV28; D is perhaps TRBD1 (5 bases). The CDR3 has 11 residues. Per the germline V gene, CDR1 is MDHEN and CDR2 is SYDVKM. Trimming took off 6 bases at V and 3 bases at J, with 6 bases between the two ends. CDR3 amino acids: CASRGVYEQYV. CDR3 in DNA: TGTGCCAGCAGAGGGGTCTACGAGCAGTACGTC.

The chain uses TRBV5-8 and TRBJ2-7, with D possibly being TRBD2 (5 bases). V was shortened by 5 bases and J by 3 bases, with 12 bases between the two germline ends. The CDR3 has 13 residues. Germline V lookup: CDR1 SGHTS, CDR2 YDEGEE. The CDR3 loop reads CASRPGNFYEQYV. The CDR3 DNA reads TGTGCCAGCAGACCCGGGAACTTCTACGAGCAGTACGTC.

This chain joins TRBV19 and TRBJ2-2; D is undetermined. The V end lost 6 bases, the J end lost 3 bases, and 11 bases lay between the germline ends. CDR1 is LNHDA and CDR2 is SQIVND in the germline V gene (reference sequence). The CDR3 has 14 residues. CDR3 DNA sequence: TGTGCCAGTAGAAGAAGGACCGACACCGGGGAGCTGTTTTTT. As protein: CASRRRTDTGELFF.

The V and J genes are TRBV4-1 and TRBJ2-5, with 7 positions matching TRBD2. This CDR3 comprises 16 residues. V lost 1 base and J lost 0; bases outside the gene matches: 5. CDR1 and CDR2 (germline): MGHRA, YSYEKL. CDR3 in DNA: TGCGCCAGCAGCCAAGGTGGGGGGGTGTACCAAGAGACCCAGTACTTC. Translating gives CASSQGGGVYQETQYF.

The chain is built from TRBV6-4 and TRBJ2-1, with 10 nucleotides matching TRBD2. The germline V gene encodes CDR1 MRHNA and CDR2 SNTAGT. The length of the CDR3 is 14 residues. V dropped 5 bases and J dropped 7; count of bases not matched to a gene: 5. CDR3 amino acids: CASSSSGGLNEQFF. The CDR3 DNA reads as TGTGCCAGCAGTTCTAGCGGGGGCCTAAATGAGCAGTTCTTC.

The V and J genes are TRBV7-8 and TRBJ2-7; D might be TRBD1 (5 bases). Deletions cut 5 bases from V and 4 bases from J, with 12 bases between. The CDR3 has 13 amino acids. Per the germline V gene, CDR1 is SGHVS and CDR2 is FQNEAQ. CDR3 protein: CASSLGADYEQYV. The CDR3, as DNA: TGTGCCAGCAGCCTAGGGGCAGATTACGAGCAGTACGTC.

Concerning this clone: One end of the junction fails to match germline, which may point to a read error. This sequence joins TRBV5-4 and TRBJ2-1; D assignment may be TRBD1 or TRBD2 (5 bases each). The CDR3 consists of 12 residues. Per germline, CDR1 SGHNT and CDR2 YYREEE (reference sequence). Here the CDR3 reads CASSLDLQGELF. DNA for the CDR3: TGTGCCAGCAGCTTGGACCTCCAGGGAGAACTCTTC.

J is TRBJ2-2 and V is TRBV27; D perhaps matches TRBD2 (5 bases). Germline values: CDR1 MNHEY, CDR2 SMNVEV (reference sequence). The CDR3 has 17 amino acids. V was shortened by 5 bases and J by 4 bases, with 20 bases between the two germline ends. The CDR3 sequence: CASSPNKGALVTGELFF. CDR3 bases: TGTGCCAGCAGTCCGAACAAGGGAGCCCTAGTCACCGGGGAGCTGTTTTTT.

This chain connects TRBV7-2 to TRBJ1-6; perhaps TRBD1 as D (6 bases). CDR1 is SGHTA, CDR2 FQGNSA, per germline. This CDR3 contains 11 residues. The V end lost 2 bases, the J end lost 19 bases, and 12 bases lay between the germline ends. CDR3 amino acids: CASSLTGRSHF. The CDR3 DNA reads TGTGCCAGCAGCTTAACAGGGCGCAGTCACTTT.

V and J are TRBV3-1 (or the pseudogene TRBV3-2) and TRBJ1-6; 7 positions match TRBD1. V shed 3 bases, J shed 2 bases, and the junction held 4 bases outside the gene matches. The CDR3 length is 16 residues. Germline lookup yields CDR1 LGHDT and CDR2 YNNKEL (reference sequence). The CDR3 nucleotides read TGTGCCAGCAGCCAGACAGGGAGGCCCTATAATTCACCCCTCCACTTT. Translation: CASSQTGRPYNSPLHF.

This clone showed up just once. The V and J genes are TRBV9 and TRBJ2-3, with D tentatively TRBD1 or TRBD2 (6 bases each). Germline V gene lookup returns CDR1 SGDLS and CDR2 YYNGEE. The CDR3 is 15 amino acids. The ends were cut back, 3 bases at V and 1 base at J, with 12 bases in the middle. CDR3 sequence: CASSAEGGRTDTQYF. CDR3 bases: TGTGCCAGCAGCGCGGAGGGGGGCCGCACAGATACGCAGTATTTT.

This clone has only one observation. The V call is TRBV5-5, the J call TRBJ1-4, with D perhaps TRBD1 (5 bases). V was pared by 1 base and J by 7 bases, with 14 bases between. CDR3 length equals 15 residues. The germline CDR1 and CDR2 sequences are SGHKS and YYEKEE (reference sequence). The CDR3 sequence: CASSLSQGGSEKLFF. CDR3 coding DNA: TGTGCCAGCAGCTTGTCGCAGGGAGGAAGTGAAAAACTGTTTTTT.

The V and J genes are TRBV19 and TRBJ1-6, with D unresolved. The CDR3 loop spans 14 amino acids. Between the trimmed V and J ends, which lost 3 bases and 2 bases, there was a span of 5 bases. Germline-derived CDR1 and CDR2 are LNHDA and SQIVND (reference sequence). The CDR3: CASSIYAYNSPLHF. CDR3 nucleotide sequence: TGTGCCAGTAGTATTTATGCCTATAATTCACCCCTCCACTTT.

This rearrangement joins TRBV18 to TRBJ2-7; 9 bases fit TRBD1. The CDR3 covers 16 residues. The trim removed 2 bases at V and 5 bases at J, leaving 10 bases unmatched. The germline V gene encodes CDR1 KGHSH and CDR2 LQKENI. This CDR3 is CASSPKTGTGSDEQYV. CDR3 DNA sequence: TGTGCCAGCTCACCAAAAACCGGGACAGGGAGCGACGAGCAGTACGTC.

The V call is TRBV3-1 (or the pseudogene TRBV3-2), the J call TRBJ1-2, with 7 bases fitting TRBD1. After removal of 8 bases from V and 5 bases from J, the junction contained 5 bases not matched to a gene. This CDR3 has 12 residues. Germline V lookup: CDR1 LGHDT, CDR2 YNNKEL (reference sequence). The chain's CDR3 is CASYRGGYGYTF. The DNA of the CDR3 is TGTGCCAGCTACAGGGGTGGGTATGGCTACACCTTC.

The chain carries TRBV27 and TRBJ2-2; D is possibly TRBD2 (5 bases). Trimming took 6 bases from V and 5 from J, leaving 22 bases between them. This CDR3 contains 17 residues. CDR1 is MNHEY and CDR2 is SMNVEV in the germline V gene (reference sequence). The CDR3 is CASSTRVGSRWTGELFF. CDR3 DNA: TGTGCCAGCAGCACCCGGGTGGGGAGCAGGTGGACCGGGGAGCTGTTTTTT.

The rearrangement links TRBV18 to TRBJ2-1; no clear D gene. Germline V gene data show CDR1 as KGHSH and CDR2 as LQKENI. With 6 bases removed from V and 9 bases from J, the gap between germline ends came to 12 bases. The CDR3 consists of 12 residues. The CDR3 region has the DNA TGTGCCAGCTCGGGTTCGGGCGGTGAGCAGTTCTTC. Protein product: CASSGSGGEQFF.

This clone has only one observation. The J gene is TRBJ2-1, the V gene TRBV6-5; 7 positions match TRBD2. This CDR3 spans 14 amino acids. The J segment lost 2 bases and the V segment lost 7 bases, leaving 5 bases of the junction unmatched. Germline CDR1 and CDR2: MNHEY and SVGAGI. The CDR3 loop reads CASKRDGTYNEQFF. CDR3 coding DNA: TGTGCCAGCAAGCGGGACGGTACCTACAATGAGCAGTTCTTC.

This rearrangement joins TRBV13 to TRBJ2-7; no clear D. Looked up from germline, CDR1 is PRHDT and CDR2 is FYEKMQ (reference sequence). The V gene lost 3 bases and the J gene lost 4 bases, with 10 bases spanning the gap. The CDR3 runs 13 residues. The CDR3 nucleotides read TGTGCCAGCAGCTTCACGGGCGGATACGAGCAGTACGTC. Amino acids: CASSFTGGYEQYV.

DNA of the CDR3: TGCGCCAGCAGCTTGGACGGGTCCGGAAACACCATATATTTT. Protein sequence: CASSLDGSGNTIYF. The genes are TRBV5-1 and TRBJ1-3; D unclear. The germline CDR1 and CDR2 sequences are SGHRS and YFSETQ. Trimming stripped 0 bases from V and 4 bases from J, with 8 bases between. The CDR3 totals 14 residues.

The V call is TRBV7-2, the J call TRBJ2-3, with 7 nucleotides matching TRBD2. The CDR3 is 15 residues long. Germline CDR1 reads SGHTA; CDR2 reads FQGNSA. V shed 5 bases and J 5 bases; nucleotides not matched to a gene: 10. The CDR3 nucleotides are TGTGCCAGCAGCCGGGACCGGACTAGGGGAGATACGCAGTATTTT. This translates into CASSRDRTRGDTQYF. Supplemented by reference TRBV7-2 and TRBJ2-3, the full variable domain reads GAGVSQSPSNKVTEKGKDVELRCDPISGHTALYWYRQSLGQGLEFLIYFQGNSAPDKSGLPSDRFSAERTGGSVSTLTIQRTQQEDSAVYLCASSRDRTRGDTQYFGPGTRLTVL.

This clone is categorized as medium-sized. CDR3 in DNA: TGTGCCTGGAACCCGGACAGGGCGGATTCTATCACTGAAGCTTTCTTT. Protein product: CAWNPDRADSITEAFF. The rearrangement uses TRBV30 and TRBJ1-1, with 8 positions matching TRBD1. CDR1 GTSNPN and CDR2 SVGIG come from the germline V gene (reference sequence). V shed 4 bases and J 4 bases; nucleotides not matched to a gene: 14. CDR3 size: 16 residues.

The rearrangement uses TRBV30 and TRBJ1-1; TRBD1 might be the D (6 bases). CDR1 is GTSNPN and CDR2 is SVGIG in the germline V gene (reference sequence). The CDR3 runs to 12 residues. Trimming left V 7 bases short and J 1 base short, with 10 bases between. The CDR3 sequence is CALDRPNTEAFF. The CDR3 DNA reads as TGTGCCTTGGACAGACCGAACACTGAAGCTTTCTTT.

The chain uses TRBV27 and TRBJ2-1; possibly TRBD2 for D (7 bases). Germline V lookup: CDR1 MNHEY, CDR2 SMNVEV (reference sequence). The CDR3 contains 15 residues. The V gene lost 3 bases and the J gene lost 8 bases, with 17 bases spanning the gap. CDR3 in DNA: TGTGCCAGCAGTTTGGGGGGGCGTCATTTGGATGAGCAGTTCTTC. Protein sequence: CASSLGGRHLDEQFF.

This clone was found once. This sequence joins TRBV11-3 and TRBJ2-3; D remains unclear. Germline values: CDR1 SGHNT, CDR2 YENEEA. CDR3 size: 14 residues. The V and J ends lost 5 bases and 0 bases respectively, with 9 bases between them. This CDR3 reads CASSPPDSTDTQYF. The CDR3 region has the DNA TGTGCCAGCAGCCCCCCGGACAGCACAGATACGCAGTATTTT.

The V gene is TRBV5-6, the J gene TRBJ1-4; unclear D gene. CDR3 size: 14 residues. CDR1 SGHDT and CDR2 YYEEEE come from the germline V gene. Trimming took 4 bases from V and 4 from J, leaving 11 bases between them. This chain's CDR3 is CASSRVRYNEKLFF. The CDR3 coding sequence is TGTGCCAGCAGCCGGGTGCGGTATAATGAAAAACTGTTTTTT.